The 25 T cell receptor beta chains below all came from one sample that was sequenced in a study of CD8 T cells in Susac syndrome. RNA, at about 0.45 to 1 ug, was reverse transcribed with random hexamers. Via MiXCR, TCRdb re-called the immunoSEQ multiplex PCR reads, giving one row per CDR3 protein. The sample lists nearly 70,000 distinct CDR3 sequences, 95% occurring once. The sequenced sample consisted of CD8+ T cells from PBMCs. The receptors were gathered from a human donor in good health.

V is TRBV20-1 and J is TRBJ2-5; 8 nucleotides align to TRBD1. Trimming at V came to 0 bases and at J to 5 bases, leaving 11 bases not matched to a gene. Germline V lookup: CDR1 DFQATT, CDR2 SNEGSKA (reference sequence). The CDR3 has 16 amino acids. The CDR3 DNA reads as TGCAGTGCTAGAGATGGGACAGGAGCCTTAGGGGAGACCCAGTACTTC. Translating gives CSARDGTGALGETQYF.

The gene calls are TRBV20-1 and TRBJ2-1; TRBD2 matches at 9 bases. CDR1 DFQATT and CDR2 SNEGSKA come from the germline V gene (reference sequence). The CDR3 consists of 19 residues. With V trimmed by 1 base and J by 2 bases, 15 bases remained unmatched. The chain's CDR3 is CSARGRGGSGRATYNEQFF. In DNA form, the CDR3 reads TGCAGTGCTAGAGGGCGGGGGGGAAGCGGGCGCGCCACCTACAATGAGCAGTTCTTC.

The chain links TRBV23-1 to TRBJ1-6; TRBD1 matches 7 bases. TRBV23-1 is assigned to the ORF class and has an uncertain function. V lost 6 bases to trimming and J lost 5 bases; unmatched junction nucleotides: 4. The CDR3 spans 14 residues. CDR3 sequence (DNA): TGCGCCAGCAGGAGTGGGACAGATAATTCACCCCTCCACTTT. Protein product: CASRSGTDNSPLHF.

The chain links TRBV29-1 to TRBJ2-1; D tentatively reads TRBD1 or TRBD2 (5 bases each). The V end was cut by 6 bases, the J end by 6 bases, with 27 bases between. The CDR3 length is 17 residues. Germline V CDR1 and CDR2: SQVTM, ANQGSEA. The DNA for the CDR3 is TGCAGCGTAGACGCCGAGCCTTGGGACGGAGCCTTCAATGAGCAGTTCTTC. Its translation: CSVDAEPWDGAFNEQFF.

This chain links TRBV4-1 with TRBJ2-7, with D uncertain. The CDR3 extends over 14 amino acids. V lost 4 bases and J lost 5, with 15 bases in between. The germline gives CDR1 MGHRA, CDR2 YSYEKL. The CDR3 coding sequence is TGCGCCAGCAGCCCCTCCCAGGTCCCCCACGAGCAGTACTTC. Translated, it gives CASSPSQVPHEQYF.

The chain links TRBV5-4 to TRBJ2-5; D gene ambiguous. CDR1 is SGHNT, CDR2 YYREEE, per germline (reference sequence). V was trimmed by 4 bases and J by 1 base, leaving 2 bases between them. The CDR3 loop spans 11 amino acids. CDR3 DNA sequence: TGTGCCAGCAGCGCCCAAGAGACCCAGTACTTC. Its translation: CASSAQETQYF.

The J gene is TRBJ2-7, the V gene TRBV5-1; D is tentatively TRBD1 or TRBD2 (5 bases each). CDR3 length: 15 residues. V was trimmed by 4 bases and J by 5 bases, leaving 19 bases between them. Looked up from germline, CDR1 is SGHRS and CDR2 is YFSETQ. The CDR3 spells CASSPTGTDGDEQYV. CDR3 nucleotide sequence: TGCGCCAGCAGCCCCACCGGGACGGACGGAGACGAGCAGTACGTC.

The chain uses TRBV4-1 and TRBJ1-6, with no clear D. The ends were cut back, 0 bases at V and 10 bases at J, with 7 bases in the middle. The V gene's germline CDR1 is MGHRA and CDR2 YSYEKL. This CDR3 is built from 13 residues. The CDR3 protein is CASSQDLLSPLHF. CDR3 nucleotides: TGCGCCAGCAGCCAAGATTTGTTATCACCCCTCCACTTT.

In DNA form, the CDR3 reads TGTGCCAGCAGGGGGGGGGCCACTGAAGCTTTCTTT. This sequence encodes CASRGGATEAFF. The chain employs TRBV5-6 and TRBJ1-1; a possible D gene is TRBD1 (6 bases). The V gene's germline CDR1 is SGHDT and CDR2 YYEEEE. With 5 bases removed from V and 4 bases from J, the gap between germline ends came to 9 bases. The CDR3 loop spans 12 amino acids.

The CDR3 DNA is TGCAGCGTTAAGGGCGGTACCGTTTCCTACGAGCAGTACTTC. Translating it yields CSVKGGTVSYEQYF. The chain joins TRBV29-1 to TRBJ2-7; D unclear. CDR1 and CDR2 from the germline V gene are SQVTM and ANQGSEA. The CDR3 totals 14 residues. Trimming left V 5 bases short and J 1 base short, with 15 bases between.

V and J are TRBV7-3 and TRBJ2-7, with D possibly TRBD2 on 5 matching bases. This CDR3 spans 16 amino acids. V dropped 5 bases and J dropped 4 bases, with 21 bases sitting between them. Germline V CDR1 and CDR2: SGHTA, FQGTGA. The CDR3 loop reads CASSPVRASSPYEQYF. The CDR3 DNA sequence: TGTGCCAGCAGCCCCGTGAGGGCCTCTTCCCCTTACGAGCAGTACTTC.

The chain couples TRBV28 to TRBJ2-1; TRBD2 matches 8 bases. The germline V gene encodes CDR1 MDHEN and CDR2 SYDVKM. CDR3 size: 14 residues. Germline trimming cut 6 bases from V and 3 bases from J; bases unmatched to any gene: 4. The CDR3 bases are TGTGCCAGCAGGGTAGCGGGGAGCTACAATGAGCAGTTCTTC. This sequence encodes CASRVAGSYNEQFF.

V and J are TRBV9 and TRBJ2-1; 7 nucleotides agree with TRBD1. The CDR3 extends over 15 amino acids. Germline V gene data show CDR1 as SGDLS and CDR2 as YYNGEE. V gave up 2 bases and J gave up 7 bases; unmatched junction bases: 9. The CDR3, as DNA: TGTGCCAGCAGCGTTCCGGGACAGAAGGGGAATGAGCAGTTCTTC. This sequence encodes CASSVPGQKGNEQFF.

This sequence joins TRBV7-2 and TRBJ2-7; D could derive from TRBD1 or TRBD2 (5 bases each). Germline V gene sequence: CDR1 SGHTA, CDR2 FQGNSA. There are 15 residues in the CDR3. Trimming pared 5 bases from V and 3 bases from J, leaving 17 bases between. CDR3 protein: CASSPAGGPNYEQYV. CDR3 in DNA: TGTGCCAGCAGCCCCGCTGGGGGACCTAACTACGAGCAGTACGTC.

The chain joins TRBV12-3 or TRBV12-4 to TRBJ2-2, with 11 nucleotides matching TRBD2. Trimming removed 7 bases from V and 7 bases from J; junction bases left unmatched: 8. The CDR3 extends over 15 amino acids. The CDR3 loop is CASNTGLADDGELFF. CDR3 DNA: TGTGCCAGCAATACGGGACTAGCGGATGACGGGGAGCTGTTTTTT.

The chain combines TRBV5-8 with TRBJ1-4; D is unresolved. Deletions cut 1 base from V and 16 bases from J, with 23 bases between. This CDR3 is built from 15 residues. Germline assignment: CDR1 SGHTS and CDR2 YDEGEE. CDR3 region: CASSLPAFPNEEQFF. In DNA, the CDR3 is TGTGCCAGCAGCTTGCCCGCGTTTCCCAACGAGGAGCAGTTTTTT.

A few counts support this clonotype. This chain uses TRBV28 with TRBJ2-1; D is undetermined. CDR3 length equals 12 residues. V lost 5 bases and J 1 base, leaving 3 bases between the germline ends. The germline CDR1 and CDR2 sequences are MDHEN and SYDVKM. The CDR3 region is CASSPSYNEQFF. DNA for the CDR3: TGTGCCAGCAGTCCTTCCTACAATGAGCAGTTCTTC. Full variable domain (outside the CDR3, taken from reference TRBV28 and TRBJ2-1): DVKVTQSSRYLVKRTGEKVFLECVQDMDHENMFWYRQDPGLGLRLIYFSYDVKMKEKGDIPEGYSVSREKKERFSLILESASTNQTSMYLCASSPSYNEQFFGPGTRLTVL.

The chain uses TRBV2 and TRBJ2-3; D is undetermined. Germline CDR1 is SNHLY and CDR2 is FYNNEI. This CDR3 region has 13 residues. V was shortened by 6 bases and J by 2 bases, with 9 bases between the two germline ends. CDR3 DNA: TGTGCCAGCAGCGGCCCAAACACAGATACGCAGTATTTT. It yields the protein CASSGPNTDTQYF.

CDR3 in DNA: TGTGCCATCGGTTCGAGGGAGTCGAGCTCCTACAATGAGCAGTTCTTC. Protein sequence: CAIGSRESSSYNEQFF. The chain carries TRBV10-3 and TRBJ2-1; D is possibly TRBD2 (5 bases). Trimming pared 8 bases from V and 0 bases from J, leaving 17 bases between. Germline CDR1 is ENHRY and CDR2 is SYGVKD. The CDR3 length is 16 residues.

V usage is TRBV5-6 and J usage is TRBJ1-5, with D uncertain. Trimming removed 4 bases at V and 7 bases at J, with 15 bases between. Germline CDR1 is SGHDT and CDR2 is YYEEEE. The CDR3 has 14 amino acids. The CDR3 is CASSREGAGQPQHF. CDR3 in DNA: TGTGCCAGCAGCCGAGAAGGAGCGGGCCAGCCCCAGCATTTT. Combining the CDR3 with reference TRBV5-6 and TRBJ1-5 gives the whole variable domain DAGVTQSPTHLIKTRGQQVTLRCSPKSGHDTVSWYQQALGQGPQFIFQYYEEEERQRGNFPDRFSGHQFPNYSSELNVNALLLGDSALYLCASSREGAGQPQHFGDGTRLSIL.

The rearrangement joins TRBV28 to TRBJ2-3; D is possibly TRBD1 (5 bases). The V gene's germline CDR1 is MDHEN and CDR2 SYDVKM. V gave up 1 base and J gave up 6 bases, with 11 bases separating them. The CDR3 sequence is 14 residues long. The CDR3 DNA reads as TGTGCCAGCAGTTTATTGACAGACTCGGATACGCAGTATTTT. Its translation is CASSLLTDSDTQYF.

This sequence joins TRBV5-1 and TRBJ1-1, with D tentatively TRBD1 (5 bases). The CDR3 extends over 14 amino acids. Trimming took off 4 bases at V and 3 bases at J, with 13 bases between the two ends. In germline, CDR1 is SGHRS, CDR2 YFSETQ. CDR3 nucleotide sequence: TGCGCCAGCAGCCTCAGGGCCCTACACACTGAAGCTTTCTTT. Translation gives CASSLRALHTEAFF.

The chain is built from TRBV29-1 and TRBJ2-7, with D tentatively TRBD1 (6 bases). V dropped 4 bases and J dropped 7 bases, with 17 bases sitting between them. The CDR3 extends over 13 amino acids. The germline V gene has CDR1 SQVTM and CDR2 ANQGSEA. In DNA form, the CDR3 reads TGCAGCGTTGTAGCCAGGGGAGTTGGGGAGCAGTACTTC. This translates into CSVVARGVGEQYF.

This clonotype has only one observation. The rearrangement joins TRBV7-3 to TRBJ2-1, with D possibly being TRBD1 (5 bases). V was clipped by 0 bases and J by 10 bases, with 13 bases between them. The CDR3 totals 14 residues. The germline V gene encodes CDR1 SGHTA and CDR2 FQGTGA. Here the CDR3 reads CASSLTFGAREQFF. CDR3 nucleotide sequence: TGTGCCAGCAGCTTAACGTTTGGGGCGCGAGAGCAGTTCTTC. The full variable domain, rest sourced from reference TRBV7-3 and TRBJ2-1, is GAGVSQTPSNKVTEKGKYVELRCDPISGHTALYWYRQSLGQGPEFLIYFQGTGAADDSGLPNDRFFAVRPEGSVSTLKIQRTERGDSAVYLCASSLTFGAREQFFGPGTRLTVL.

This chain links TRBV13 with TRBJ2-5, with 7 positions matching TRBD1. Trimming at V came to 4 bases and at J to 4 bases, leaving 3 bases not matched to a gene. This CDR3 comprises 13 residues. Germline loops: CDR1 PRHDT, CDR2 FYEKMQ (reference sequence). The CDR3 region has the DNA TGTGCCAGCAGCTGGGGACAGAGAGAGACCCAGTACTTC. This encodes CASSWGQRETQYF.